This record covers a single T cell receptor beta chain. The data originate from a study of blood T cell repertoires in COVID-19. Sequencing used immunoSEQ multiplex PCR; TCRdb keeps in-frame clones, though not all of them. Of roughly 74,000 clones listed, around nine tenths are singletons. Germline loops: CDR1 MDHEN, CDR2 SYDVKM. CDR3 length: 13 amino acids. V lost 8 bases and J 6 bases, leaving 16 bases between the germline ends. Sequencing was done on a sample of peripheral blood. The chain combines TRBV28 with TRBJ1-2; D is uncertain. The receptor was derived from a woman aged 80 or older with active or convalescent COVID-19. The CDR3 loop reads CASGGPKGDGYTF. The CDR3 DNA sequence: TGTGCCAGCGGAGGCCCCAAGGGAGATGGCTACACCTTC.